The present T cell receptor (beta chain) was sequenced within a study of technical replicates of blood from several donors. This CDR3 region has 15 residues. CDR1 SGHAT and CDR2 FQNNGV come from the germline V gene. V shed 5 bases, J shed 9 bases, and the junction held 9 bases outside the gene matches. Produced via immunoSEQ multiplex PCR; TCRdb's table is partial and in-frame only. Found here are more than 75,000 clones, roughly 94% of them singletons; the top ten hold 0.38%. The clonotype originates from a human donor in good health. The sample consisted of T cells isolated from PBMCs. This rearrangement joins TRBV11-2 to TRBJ2-1, with 11 bases matching TRBD2. CDR3 bases: TGTGCCAGCAGCAAAGATAGCGGGAGGGCCGCTGAGCAGTTCTTC. Protein product: CASSKDSGRAAEQFF.